This TCR beta chain was identified during a study of post-analysis software for immune sequencing data. Overall study: As for disease course, relapsing-remitting, secondary progressive and progressive-relapsing multiple sclerosis were all included. General study results and limits: Controls showed significantly higher normalized Chao1 diversity than did multiple sclerosis patients. TRBV5-6, TRBV5-1 and TRBV20-1 belonged to a set of about five TRBV segments that were more frequent in patients than controls.

Each TCR beta cDNA library carried unique molecular identifiers. TCRdb itself ran the PCR reads through MiXCR, one entry per CDR3 protein. The data contain fewer than 700,000 distinct CDR3 sequences, about 40% of them singletons. The sample holds a few counts of this clonotype. The antigen remains undetermined. Germline V gene sequence: CDR1 MNHNY, CDR2 SVGAGI (reference sequence). The germline V and J ends were trimmed by 2 bases and 0 bases, with 2 bases remaining between them. The CDR3 length is 12 residues. The specimen sequenced was blood. This receptor was identified in a girl between 10 and 17 years old with multiple sclerosis. The V call is TRBV6-6, the J call TRBJ2-7; D not certain. In DNA, the CDR3 is TGTGCCAGCAGTTACGCCTCCTACGAGCAGTACTTC. As protein: CASSYASYEQYF.